This T cell receptor (beta chain) was captured by sequencing in a study of blood T cell repertoires in COVID-19 (dated by TCRdb to the early 2020s). Describing the broader study: The collaborator samples originated in the United States, Italy and Spain and spanned the acute and convalescent phases of COVID-19. The prospective study material was composed of cDNA or gDNA derived from T cells, B-cell-depleted T cells, or PBMCs. Where available, HLA class I and class II types were obtained from metadata supplied by the sample provider rather than from assay-based typing. The repertoires were made available in a free public database intended to serve as a resource for research on the immune response to SARS-CoV-2. The sample metadata nearly always contained a de-identified subject ID, COVID-19 status, age in years and sex. The dataset comprised deeply sampled blood TCRbeta repertoires from subjects exposed to, actively infected with, or recovered from COVID-19. The samples were drawn from the first 160 participants of the ongoing ImmuneRACE study and from over a thousand subjects provided by 6 global collaborators.

Points the paper makes about the study in general: How much clinical and demographic metadata was included differed by source and by participant, and the metadata was provided uncurated.

TCRbeta CDR3 regions were amplified from genomic DNA using the immunoSEQ Assay, a bias-controlled multiplex PCR. On the study's bioinformatics: Within the assay, amplification of reference gene primers was used to estimate how many nucleated cells each sample contained. To quantify the absolute abundance of each unique TCRbeta CDR3 rearrangement, sequence reads were collapsed and filtered. For each sample, productive Simpson clonality was calculated as the square root of Simpson's diversity index over productive rearrangements. In its TCRdb copy, this immuneACCESS table keeps in-frame sequences only and misses some clones. Where compared with another copy, unresolved V genes explain less than half of these, and the others have no known cause. V and J calls and clone size are copied from that table; D and trimming were computed from the DNA. The table for this sample lists around 180,000 clones; more than 70% of them were counted only once. Roughly 3.7% of the sample goes to the ten largest clones.

According to the germline V gene (reference sequence), CDR1 reads LGHDT and CDR2 reads YNNKEL. Including the terminal cysteine and phenylalanine, the CDR3 comprises 15 residues. CDR3 DNA is the only sequence kept; it has 45 bases, read in frame from the first base. Clipping removes 7 bases from V and 4 bases from J, with 11 as the unmatched junction base count. Turning to this clone: What antigen it recognizes has not been identified. Per-nucleotide qualities are absent, and no much larger clonotype sits a single base away.

The collaborating institutions used their own protocols to collect whole blood in K2EDTA tubes. For TCRbeta analysis, collaborators shipped samples in one of three forms: frozen whole blood, isolated PBMCs, or DNA extracted from either of those sample types. Sequences were obtained from peripheral blood. The TCR originated in a woman in her 30s with acute or convalescent COVID-19. The rearrangement combines TRBV3-1 (or the pseudogene TRBV3-2) with TRBJ2-5; TRBD2 fits 8 bases in the junction. CDR3 sequence: CASISSGLAGETQYF. DNA sequence: TGTGCCAGCATCAGCTCGGGGCTAGCGGGAGAGACCCAGTACTTC.